Following are 20 T cell receptor beta chains from one sample sequenced in a study of beta chain features in type 1 diabetes. Study results and caveats: Significant though moderate, a shortening of TCRB CDR3s appeared in all four CD4+ subsets of Type 1 diabetes patients.

The antigens for these receptors are not known. Expressed TCRB transcripts were sequenced because the isolated RNA had all been reverse transcribed beforehand. TCRdb's copy holds only in-frame clones and misses some; the assay was immunoSEQ multiplex PCR. The sample consists of under 150,000 clones, roughly 10% of them appearing once. The sample consisted of central memory CD4+ T cells from blood. These receptors were taken from a man aged 25 to 40 with type 1 diabetes.

The chain carries TRBV18 and TRBJ2-7, with TRBD2 identical over 8 bases. The junction had 7 bases not matched to a gene; V was cut back by 2 bases and J by 7 bases. Germline V gives CDR1 KGHSH, CDR2 LQKENI. This CDR3 contains 14 residues. CDR3 in DNA: TGTGCCAGCTCACCATCAGCGGGGGCCGATGAGCAGTACTTC. It translates to CASSPSAGADEQYF.

The chain carries TRBV7-9 and TRBJ2-5, with 9 bases that match TRBD2. Germline V gene data show CDR1 as SEHNR and CDR2 as FQNEAQ (reference sequence). V shed 5 bases and J 3 bases; nucleotides not matched to a gene: 7. The CDR3 consists of 15 residues. The CDR3 DNA sequence: TGTGCCAGCAGCCAATCCGGGACTAGCAAAGAGACCCAGTACTTC. Its protein product is CASSQSGTSKETQYF. Full variable domain (missing parts from reference TRBV7-9 and TRBJ2-5): DTGVSQNPRHKITKRGQNVTFRCDPISEHNRLYWYRQTLGQGPEFLTYFQNEAQLEKSRLLSDRFSAERPKGSFSTLEIQRTEQGDSAMYLCASSQSGTSKETQYFGPGTRLLVL.

This rearrangement joins TRBV6-1 to TRBJ1-5; 7 nucleotides match TRBD1. The CDR3 has 13 amino acids. In germline, CDR1 is MNHNS, CDR2 SASEGT. V was clipped by 5 bases and J by 7 bases; unmatched bases: 5. CDR3 sequence reads: CASSSDRRQPQHF. The CDR3 nucleotides read TGTGCCAGCAGTTCGGACAGGCGCCAGCCCCAGCATTTT.

The rearrangement uses TRBV5-1 and TRBJ2-1; D call uncertain. V lost 2 bases and J lost 5, with 11 bases in between. The CDR3 is made up of 14 amino acids. Germline V CDR1 and CDR2: SGHRS, YFSETQ. CDR3 DNA sequence: TGCGCCAGCAGCTTTAAAGCTGCGAACAATGAGCAGTTCTTC. It encodes CASSFKAANNEQFF.

The chain links TRBV2 to TRBJ1-5; 7 bases map to TRBD1. The CDR3 has 13 residues. The V gene's germline CDR1 is SNHLY and CDR2 FYNNEI. V dropped 8 bases and J dropped 7; count of bases not matched to a gene: 8. The CDR3 DNA follows: TGTGCCAGCGTGGTGACACAGGGGCAGCCCCAGCATTTT. Translated, it gives CASVVTQGQPQHF. Variable domain in full (rest from reference TRBV2 and TRBJ1-5): EPEVTQTPSHQVTQMGQEVILRCVPISNHLYFYWYRQILGQKVEFLVSFYNNEISEKSEIFDDQFSVERPDGSNFTLKIRSTKLEDSAMYFCASVVTQGQPQHFGDGTRLSIL.

The chain uses TRBV6-6 and TRBJ2-1; 8 nucleotides agree with TRBD2. The V gene's germline CDR1 is MNHNY and CDR2 SVGAGI (reference sequence). This CDR3 spans 15 amino acids. J lost 8 bases, V lost 3 bases, and 9 bases had no gene match. CDR3 nucleotide sequence: TGTGCCAGCAGTTATAGCGGGGAGGCCCGGGATGAGCAGTTCTTC. It is translated as CASSYSGEARDEQFF.

The rearrangement links TRBV7-6 to TRBJ1-3; no clear D gene. Trimming removed 2 bases from V and 8 bases from J, with 10 bases in between. Per the germline V gene, CDR1 is SGHVS and CDR2 is FNYEAQ. The CDR3 has 13 amino acids. CDR3 residues: CASSLSGIDTIYF. CDR3 DNA sequence: TGTGCCAGCAGCTTATCCGGGATCGACACCATATATTTT.

This clone was recorded a few times. The chain recombines TRBV29-1 with TRBJ2-7; the match to TRBD2 covers 8 bases. V was clipped by 0 bases and J by 3 bases; unmatched bases: 7. This CDR3 has 15 residues. Germline loops: CDR1 SQVTM, CDR2 ANQGSEA. In nucleotides, the CDR3 is TGCAGCGTTGAAGACCCGGGGGGGGCGAACTACGAGCAGTACTTC. Its protein is CSVEDPGGANYEQYF.

The J gene is TRBJ2-3, the V gene TRBV9, with 7 bases that match TRBD1. Germline lookup yields CDR1 SGDLS and CDR2 YYNGEE. The CDR3 is 17 residues long. Trimming removed 4 bases from V and 0 bases from J; junction bases left unmatched: 11. This CDR3 is CASSPYRGGDSTDTQYF. The CDR3 nucleotides read TGTGCCAGCAGCCCCTATCGAGGGGGCGATAGCACAGATACGCAGTATTTT.

The V call is TRBV18, the J call TRBJ2-7, with a weak D call TRBD2 (5 bases). V shed 3 bases and J shed 7 bases, with 19 bases lying between them. The CDR3 totals 15 residues. The V gene's germline CDR1 is KGHSH and CDR2 LQKENI. The DNA for the CDR3 is TGTGCCAGCTCACCCCCCATTGGGGTCCGGAGGGAGCAGTACTTC. Translated: CASSPPIGVRREQYF.

This clone was recorded many times. This sequence joins TRBV28 and TRBJ2-7; 8 bases map to TRBD2. The CDR3 runs 15 residues. Germline assignment: CDR1 MDHEN and CDR2 SYDVKM. J gave up 3 bases and V 5 bases, and 9 bases lay outside the gene matches. The CDR3 bases are TGTGCCAGCAGTCCCCGGGAGGGCAAGGGCTACGAGCAGTACTTC. The encoded protein is CASSPREGKGYEQYF.

The chain has TRBV18 and TRBJ2-1; D unclear. There are 12 residues in the CDR3. Trimming cost V 3 bases and J 9 bases, with 9 bases left between them. Germline lookup yields CDR1 KGHSH and CDR2 LQKENI. The CDR3 DNA reads TGTGCCAGCTCACCGGCCCCAGGTGAGCAGTTCTTC. Encoded protein: CASSPAPGEQFF.

The gene calls are TRBV4-2 and TRBJ2-3; 15 bases align to TRBD2. The CDR3 extends over 16 amino acids. The ends lost 5 bases at V and 4 bases at J; junction bases unmatched: 4. Looked up from germline, CDR1 is LGHNA and CDR2 is YNFKEQ. The CDR3 loop is CASSAGLAGGADTQYF. The CDR3 DNA is TGTGCCAGCAGCGCTGGACTAGCGGGGGGGGCAGATACGCAGTATTTT.

A few counts support this clone. The chain couples TRBV29-1 to TRBJ1-1, with TRBD1 identical over 10 bases. CDR3 length: 13 residues. Losses at the gene ends were 4 bases for V and 4 bases for J; bases not matched to a gene: 3. Germline CDR1 SQVTM, CDR2 ANQGSEA. The CDR3, as DNA: TGCAGCGTTGCCTGGACAGGGGGCACTGAAGCTTTCTTT. This sequence encodes CSVAWTGGTEAFF.

The gene calls are TRBV10-3 and TRBJ2-3; a weak D match, TRBD1 (6 bases). V was clipped by 3 bases and J by 2 bases, with 12 bases between them. Per germline, CDR1 ENHRY and CDR2 SYGVKD. The CDR3 length is 15 residues. This CDR3 reads CAISDGNRVTDTQYF. The DNA of the CDR3 is TGTGCCATCAGTGACGGAAACAGGGTCACAGATACGCAGTATTTT.

This clone was counted many times. The chain couples TRBV30 to TRBJ2-5; D remains unclear. Trimming cost V 4 bases and J 4 bases, with 10 bases left between them. The length of the CDR3 is 12 residues. CDR1 and CDR2 from the germline V gene are GTSNPN and SVGIG (reference sequence). CDR3 nucleotides: TGTGCCTGGATCCCGGTACGAGAGACCCAGTACTTC. Its translation is CAWIPVRETQYF.

This rearrangement joins TRBV7-8 to TRBJ2-7, with 9 bases fitting TRBD1. Germline lookup yields CDR1 SGHVS and CDR2 FQNEAQ. The V and J ends lost 5 bases and 1 base, in that order; junction bases with no gene match: 6. The CDR3 covers 15 residues. The DNA for the CDR3 is TGTGCCAGCAGCGCCGGGACAGGGAGATCCTACGAGCAGTACTTC. This sequence encodes CASSAGTGRSYEQYF. Full variable domain (remainder filled in from reference TRBV7-8 and TRBJ2-7): GAGVSQSPRYKVAKRGQDVALRCDPISGHVSLFWYQQALGQGPEFLTYFQNEAQLDKSGLPSDRFFAERPEGSVSTLKIQRTQQEDSAVYLCASSAGTGRSYEQYFGPGTRLTVT.

There are a few counts of this clone. This chain uses TRBV28 with TRBJ2-2; the D gene is possibly TRBD1 (5 bases). The germline gives CDR1 MDHEN, CDR2 SYDVKM. The V gene lost 5 bases and the J gene lost 1 base, with 14 bases spanning the gap. The CDR3 consists of 16 residues. The CDR3 here is CASSPSDIWNTGELFF. DNA of the CDR3: TGTGCCAGCAGTCCCTCGGACATATGGAACACCGGGGAGCTGTTTTTT.

This rearrangement joins TRBV6-1 to TRBJ1-2; weak D call: TRBD1 (6 bases). Per the germline V gene, CDR1 is MNHNS and CDR2 is SASEGT. The V gene lost 1 base and the J gene lost 3 bases, with 12 bases spanning the gap. This CDR3 is 15 amino acids long. The CDR3 reads CASSEGENRDYGYTF. In DNA, the CDR3 is TGTGCCAGCAGTGAAGGGGAGAACAGGGACTATGGCTACACCTTC.

In DNA, the CDR3 is TGCGCCAGCAGCCGCGGGGCGGATTATGGCTACACCTTC. It encodes CASSRGADYGYTF. The V and J genes are TRBV4-3 and TRBJ1-2; weak D call: TRBD1 (5 bases). Germline CDR1 LGHNA, CDR2 YSLEER. V lost 4 bases and J 5 bases, leaving 11 bases between the germline ends. CDR3 size: 13 residues.